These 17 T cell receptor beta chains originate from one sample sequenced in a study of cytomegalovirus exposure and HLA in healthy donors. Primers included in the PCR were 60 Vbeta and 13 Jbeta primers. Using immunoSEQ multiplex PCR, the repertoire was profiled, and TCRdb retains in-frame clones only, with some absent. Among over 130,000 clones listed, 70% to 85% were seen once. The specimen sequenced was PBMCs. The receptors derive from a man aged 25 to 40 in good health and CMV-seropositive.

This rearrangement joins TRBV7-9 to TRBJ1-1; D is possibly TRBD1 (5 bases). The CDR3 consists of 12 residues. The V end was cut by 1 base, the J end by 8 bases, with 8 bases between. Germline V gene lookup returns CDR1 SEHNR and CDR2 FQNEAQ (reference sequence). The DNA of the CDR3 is TGTGCCAGCAGCTTAGAGGAGGGGGAAGCTTTCTTT. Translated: CASSLEEGEAFF.

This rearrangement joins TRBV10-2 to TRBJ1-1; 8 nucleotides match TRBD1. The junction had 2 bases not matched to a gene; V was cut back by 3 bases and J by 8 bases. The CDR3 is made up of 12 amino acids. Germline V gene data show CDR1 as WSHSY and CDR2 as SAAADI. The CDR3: CASSDDRGEAFF. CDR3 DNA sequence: TGCGCCAGCAGTGACGACAGGGGAGAAGCTTTCTTT.

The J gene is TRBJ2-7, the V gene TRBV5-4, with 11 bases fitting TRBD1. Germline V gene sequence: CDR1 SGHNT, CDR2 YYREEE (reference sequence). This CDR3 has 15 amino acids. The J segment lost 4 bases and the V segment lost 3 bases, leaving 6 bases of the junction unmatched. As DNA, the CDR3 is TGTGCCAGCAGCTGGACAGGGGGCGGCAAGTACGAGCAGTACTTC. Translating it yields CASSWTGGGKYEQYF.

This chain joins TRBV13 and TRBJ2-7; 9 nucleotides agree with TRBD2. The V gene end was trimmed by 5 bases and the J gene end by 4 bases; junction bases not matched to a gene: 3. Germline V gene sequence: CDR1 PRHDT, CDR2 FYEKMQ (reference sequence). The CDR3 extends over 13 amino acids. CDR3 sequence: CASSTGLAYEQYF. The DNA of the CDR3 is TGTGCCAGCAGCACTGGACTAGCGTACGAGCAGTACTTC.

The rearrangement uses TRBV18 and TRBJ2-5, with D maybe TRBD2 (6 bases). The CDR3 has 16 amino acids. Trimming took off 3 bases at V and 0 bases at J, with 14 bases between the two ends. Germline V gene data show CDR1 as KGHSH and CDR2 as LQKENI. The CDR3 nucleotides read TGTGCCAGCTCACCCGGCCGGGACTTAAACCAAGAGACCCAGTACTTC. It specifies CASSPGRDLNQETQYF.

CDR3 residues: CASSYPAWGQVFNEQFF. DNA for the CDR3: TGTGCCAGCAGCTACCCCGCGTGGGGACAGGTTTTCAATGAGCAGTTCTTC. The chain recombines TRBV5-5 with TRBJ2-1, with TRBD1 matching over 8 bases. The length of the CDR3 is 17 residues. The germline CDR1 and CDR2 sequences are SGHKS and YYEKEE (reference sequence). V trimming: 3 bases; J trimming: 6 bases; junction bases outside the gene matches: 14. Complete variable domain (other parts from reference TRBV5-5 and TRBJ2-1): DAGVTQSPTHLIKTRGQQVTLRCSPISGHKSVSWYQQVLGQGPQFIFQYYEKEERGRGNFPDRFSARQFPNYSSELNVNALLLGDSALYLCASSYPAWGQVFNEQFFGPGTRLTVL.

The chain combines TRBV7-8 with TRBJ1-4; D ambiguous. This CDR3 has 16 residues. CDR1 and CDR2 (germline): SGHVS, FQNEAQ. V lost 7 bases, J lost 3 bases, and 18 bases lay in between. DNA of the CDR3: TGTGCCAGCACTCTAAAGGGTGGACTGGCTAATGAAAAACTGTTTTTT. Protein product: CASTLKGGLANEKLFF. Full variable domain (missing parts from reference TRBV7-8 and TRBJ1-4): GAGVSQSPRYKVAKRGQDVALRCDPISGHVSLFWYQQALGQGPEFLTYFQNEAQLDKSGLPSDRFFAERPEGSVSTLKIQRTQQEDSAVYLCASTLKGGLANEKLFFGSGTQLSVL.

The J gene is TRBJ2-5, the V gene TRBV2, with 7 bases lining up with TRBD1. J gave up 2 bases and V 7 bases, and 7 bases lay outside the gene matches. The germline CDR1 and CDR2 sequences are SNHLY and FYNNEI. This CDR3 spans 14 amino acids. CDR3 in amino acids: CASNWDRQQETQYF. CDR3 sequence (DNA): TGTGCCAGCAATTGGGACAGACAACAAGAGACCCAGTACTTC.

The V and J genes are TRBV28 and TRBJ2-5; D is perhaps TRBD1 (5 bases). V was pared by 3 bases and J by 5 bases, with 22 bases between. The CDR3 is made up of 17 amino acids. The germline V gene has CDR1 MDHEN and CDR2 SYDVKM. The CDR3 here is CASSLPMGLRYSETQYF. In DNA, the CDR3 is TGTGCCAGCAGTTTGCCGATGGGGCTAAGGTATAGTGAGACCCAGTACTTC.

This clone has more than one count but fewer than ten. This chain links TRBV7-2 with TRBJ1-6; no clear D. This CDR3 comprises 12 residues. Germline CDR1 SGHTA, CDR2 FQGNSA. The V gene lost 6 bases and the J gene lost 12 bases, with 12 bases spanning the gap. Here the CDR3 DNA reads TGTGCCAGCAGAAACTTAGAGGGACCCCTCCACTTT. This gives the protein CASRNLEGPLHF.

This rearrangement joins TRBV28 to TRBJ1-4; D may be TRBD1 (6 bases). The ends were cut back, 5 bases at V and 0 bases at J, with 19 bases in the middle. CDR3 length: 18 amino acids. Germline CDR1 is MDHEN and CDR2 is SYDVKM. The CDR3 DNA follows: TGTGCCAGCAGTCATGCCCGGGGCAGGGGTGCAACTAATGAAAAACTGTTTTTT. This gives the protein CASSHARGRGATNEKLFF.

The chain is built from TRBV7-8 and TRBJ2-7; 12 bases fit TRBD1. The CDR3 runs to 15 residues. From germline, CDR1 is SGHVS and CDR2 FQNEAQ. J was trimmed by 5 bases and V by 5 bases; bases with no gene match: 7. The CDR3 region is CASSEAGQGAHEQYF. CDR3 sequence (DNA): TGTGCCAGCAGCGAGGCGGGACAGGGGGCTCACGAGCAGTACTTC.

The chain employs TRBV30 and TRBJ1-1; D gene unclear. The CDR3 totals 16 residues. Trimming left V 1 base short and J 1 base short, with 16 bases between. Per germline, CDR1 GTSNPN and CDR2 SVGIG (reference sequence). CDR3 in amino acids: CAWSGHPRVSNTEAFF. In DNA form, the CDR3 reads TGTGCCTGGAGTGGACACCCGCGGGTTTCGAACACTGAAGCTTTCTTT.

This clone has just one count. The CDR3 protein is CASLPSRGILGTGFQYF. In DNA form, the CDR3 reads TGTGCCAGCCTCCCCTCACGCGGGATCTTGGGCACAGGATTTCAGTACTTC. V usage is TRBV28 and J usage is TRBJ2-5, with D possibly being TRBD2 (6 bases). The V and J ends lost 8 bases and 11 bases respectively, with 33 bases between them. CDR1 and CDR2 (germline): MDHEN, SYDVKM. CDR3 length equals 17 residues.

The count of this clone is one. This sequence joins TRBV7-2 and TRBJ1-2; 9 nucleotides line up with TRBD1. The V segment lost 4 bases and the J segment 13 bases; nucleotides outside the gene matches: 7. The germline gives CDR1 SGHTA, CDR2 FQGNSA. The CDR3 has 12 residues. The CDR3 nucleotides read TGTGCCAGCAGCTCCGGGACAGGGCCATGCACCTTC. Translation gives CASSSGTGPCTF.

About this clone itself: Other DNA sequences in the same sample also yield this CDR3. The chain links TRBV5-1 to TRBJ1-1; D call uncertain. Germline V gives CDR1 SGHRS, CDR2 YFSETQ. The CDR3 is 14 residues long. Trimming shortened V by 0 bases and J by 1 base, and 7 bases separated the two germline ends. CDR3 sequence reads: CASSLDAGNTEAFF. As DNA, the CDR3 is TGCGCCAGCAGCTTGGATGCGGGGAACACTGAAGCTTTCTTT.

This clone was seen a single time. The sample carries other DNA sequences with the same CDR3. The CDR3 DNA reads TGTGCCAGCAGCCCCCCTGGAGGAGGCTACACCTTC. As protein: CASSPPGGGYTF. The chain has TRBV28 and TRBJ1-2; D ambiguous. The germline V gene encodes CDR1 MDHEN and CDR2 SYDVKM. Trimming took 6 bases from V and 8 from J, leaving 13 bases between them. The CDR3 has 12 residues.